The 7 T cell receptor beta chains in this list originate from one sample, sequenced in a study of read filtering for tumor transcriptome and immune sequencing. The library was built from approximately 400 ng RNA with molecular barcoded adaptors for alpha/delta and beta/gamma chains. In TCRdb, the reads were re-called with MiXCR into one record per CDR3 protein. Of over 50,000 distinct CDR3 sequences in the sample, roughly 20% were seen once. Sequencing was performed on a population of CD138-negative cells sorted from bone marrow. Source of these receptors: a donor aged 40 or over with multiple myeloma.

The V call is TRBV11-2, the J call TRBJ2-7, with D possibly TRBD2 on 6 matching bases. V lost 6 bases, J lost 0 bases, and 12 bases lay in between. The CDR3 contains 14 residues. Germline CDR1 SGHAT, CDR2 FQNNGV. The CDR3 protein is CASRASGFSYEQYF. Here the CDR3 DNA reads TGTGCCAGCAGGGCCAGCGGGTTCTCCTACGAGCAGTACTTC.

Relative to its sample, this clonotype is medium-sized. V is TRBV6-5 and J is TRBJ2-6; D remains unclear. V was pared by 4 bases and J by 0 bases, with 7 bases between. CDR1 is MNHEY, CDR2 SVGAGI, per germline. The CDR3 is made up of 15 amino acids. In nucleotides, the CDR3 is TGTGCCAGCAGTTTAGTGGTCTCTGGGGCCAACGTCCTGACTTTC. Protein: CASSLVVSGANVLTF.

This clonotype was counted many times. This sequence joins TRBV23-1 and TRBJ2-2, with 8 bases fitting TRBD1. TRBV23-1 is classed as an ORF, of uncertain function. The V gene end was trimmed by 6 bases and the J gene end by 1 base; junction bases not matched to a gene: 19. This CDR3 is 20 amino acids long. The chain's CDR3 is CASRYPSDRVQLLNTGELFF. CDR3 DNA: TGCGCCAGCAGATACCCGTCGGACAGGGTTCAATTACTGAACACCGGGGAGCTGTTTTTT.

The table lists this clonotype with many counts. The J gene is TRBJ1-4, the V gene TRBV20-1; no firm D call. The CDR3 is made up of 11 amino acids. Germline values: CDR1 DFQATT, CDR2 SNEGSKA (reference sequence). Deletions cut 5 bases from V and 7 bases from J, with 8 bases between. The CDR3 DNA is TGCAGTGCTCAACGGGGTGAAAAACTGTTTTTT. Translated: CSAQRGEKLFF.

The sample holds a few counts of this clonotype. The chain has TRBV30 and TRBJ1-4; the D is unclear. Trimming left V 0 bases short and J 5 bases short, with 13 bases between. The CDR3 is 15 amino acids. Looked up from germline, CDR1 is GTSNPN and CDR2 is SVGIG (reference sequence). The CDR3 sequence: CAWSVHRPRNEKLFF. The CDR3, as DNA: TGTGCCTGGAGTGTACACAGACCACGCAATGAAAAACTGTTTTTT.

This clonotype was seen ten or more times. The chain joins TRBV28 to TRBJ2-2; the match to TRBD1 covers 7 bases. V lost 2 bases to trimming and J lost 3 bases; unmatched junction nucleotides: 3. CDR1 is MDHEN, CDR2 SYDVKM, per germline. There are 15 residues in the CDR3. The chain's CDR3 is CASSLNQGDTGELFF. The CDR3 DNA follows: TGTGCCAGCAGTTTAAACCAGGGGGACACCGGGGAGCTGTTTTTT.

The chain combines TRBV9 with TRBJ1-1; unclear D gene. This CDR3 region has 12 residues. In germline, CDR1 is SGDLS, CDR2 YYNGEE. The V end was cut by 2 bases, the J end by 3 bases, with 5 bases between. The CDR3 loop is CASSVHDTEAFF. The CDR3 DNA reads as TGTGCCAGCAGCGTTCACGACACTGAAGCTTTCTTT.